The rows below give T cell receptor beta chains drawn from one sample of a study of shared clonotypes between healthy human individuals. Sequencing used immunoSEQ multiplex PCR; TCRdb keeps in-frame clones, though not all of them. The table includes about 2 million clones, over 85% detected once. The source material was naive CD4+ T cells sorted from blood. The receptors come from a man aged 18 to 35 in good health. The CDR3 runs from the conserved cysteine through the conserved F or W. A D gene is named only where the DNA matches it firmly. Size is stated for part of the rows, as once, few or many counts, or as a class when the clone is expanded.

D gene,V gene,clone size,J gene,CDR3 DNA,CDR3 protein
.,TRBV5-4,.,TRBJ2-2,TGTGCCAGCAGCTTGCGGTCGTCGCCAGACACCGGGGAGCTGTTTTTT,CASSLRSSPDTGELFF
TRBD1,TRBV6-6,.,TRBJ2-7,TGTGCCAGCAGTACCGGGACAGGTGCTGGCGAGCAGTACTTC,CASSTGTGAGEQYF
.,TRBV18,.,TRBJ2-7,TGTGCCAGCTCACCAAGCTCGCCCGGTGACGAGCAGTACTTC,CASSPSSPGDEQYF
.,TRBV5-1,.,TRBJ2-3,TGCGCCAGCCGCCCCAGCGGCACAGATACGCAGTATTTT,CASRPSGTDTQYF
.,TRBV25-1,.,TRBJ1-3,TGTGCCAGCAGTGAATCAGTTCTATCTGGAAACACCATATATTTT,CASSESVLSGNTIYF
.,TRBV21-1,.,TRBJ1-1,TGTGCCAGCAGCGGTCACGGGGTCTTAGCTTTCTTT,CASSGHGVLAFF
TRBD1,TRBV30,.,TRBJ1-2,TGTGCCTGGAGTCCAAAGGGACAGTCAAATGGCTACACCTTC,CAWSPKGQSNGYTF
.,TRBV6-1,.,TRBJ1-6,TGTGCCAGCAGTGAAGCGACAGCGCAGAATTCACCCCTCCACTTT,CASSEATAQNSPLHF
TRBD1,TRBV2,once,TRBJ1-3,TGTGCCAGCAGTGGGACAGGGAGACAGGGAACCATATATTTT,CASSGTGRQGTIYF
TRBD1,TRBV2,.,TRBJ1-1,TGTGCCAGCAGTGAAACAATGACAGGGCGAGCTTTCTTT,CASSETMTGRAFF
TRBD1,TRBV30,once,TRBJ2-3,TGTGCCTGGAGTATGGGACAGGCGGGGGATACGCAGTATTTT,CAWSMGQAGDTQYF
.,TRBV18,.,TRBJ2-7,TGTGCCAGCTCACCACGACTACCCGAGGCCGAGCAGTACTTC,CASSPRLPEAEQYF
TRBD1,TRBV5-1,.,TRBJ2-6,TGCGCCAGCACTGCGGGACAGGTCGTCTCTGGGGCCAACGTCCTGACTTTC,CASTAGQVVSGANVLTF
.,TRBV30,few,TRBJ1-5,TGTGCCTGGAGTGTACGGGGCGGTAGCAATCAGCCCCAGCATTTT,CAWSVRGGSNQPQHF
.,TRBV6-6,few,TRBJ1-2,TGTGCCAGCACCCGAGATGTCCCTGGCTACACCTTC,CASTRDVPGYTF
.,TRBV2,.,TRBJ2-2,TGTGCCAGCAGTCTGGGGGAGTCACCCACCGGGGAGCTGTTTTTT,CASSLGESPTGELFF
.,TRBV5-8,.,TRBJ1-5,TGTGCCAGCGGGGGGTACAATCAGCCCCAGCATTTT,CASGGYNQPQHF
.,TRBV5-1,.,TRBJ2-3,TGCGCCAGCAATTATGCAGGCCTTAGCACAGATACGCAGTATTTT,CASNYAGLSTDTQYF
.,TRBV6-5,.,TRBJ2-3,TGTGCCAGCAGCTATTCGGGAAGCACAGATACGCAGTATTTT,CASSYSGSTDTQYF
TRBD2,TRBV18,.,TRBJ2-1,TGTGCCAGCTCACCACTAGCGGGAGCGGATAAATACAATGAGCAGTTCTTC,CASSPLAGADKYNEQFF
TRBD1,TRBV30,.,TRBJ1-6,TGTGCCTGGTCCCACAGACAGGGAGATTCACCCCTCCACTTT,CAWSHRQGDSPLHF
.,TRBV10-3,.,TRBJ1-5,TGTGCCATCAGTGAGTTTTCCGGGGGATTGGATCAGCCCCAGCATTTT,CAISEFSGGLDQPQHF
TRBD2,TRBV18,.,TRBJ2-7,TGTGCCAGCTCCACCACCCTTAGCGGGAGAGTATACGAGCAGTACTTC,CASSTTLSGRVYEQYF
TRBD2,TRBV19,.,TRBJ2-5,TGTGCCAGTAGTATAATAGCGGGAGGCCAAGAGACCCAGTACTTC,CASSIIAGGQETQYF
.,TRBV5-1,.,TRBJ2-1,TGCGCCAGCAGCTTGGGCGGCGGGCAGGTGCAGTTCTTC,CASSLGGGQVQFF
.,TRBV18,.,TRBJ2-3,TGTGCCAGCTCACAGGGCAGCACAGATACGCAGTATTTT,CASSQGSTDTQYF
.,TRBV6-6,.,TRBJ2-7,TGTGCCAGCAGTTATCTCTACGGACACCACTACGAGCAGTACTTC,CASSYLYGHHYEQYF
.,TRBV2,.,TRBJ2-1,TGTGCCAGCAGTGAATTTAGATACAATGAGCAGTTCTTC,CASSEFRYNEQFF
TRBD2,TRBV5-6,once,TRBJ2-5,TGTGCCAGCAGCTTTTCGACTAGCAGAGAGACCCAGTACTTC,CASSFSTSRETQYF
.,TRBV7-8,.,TRBJ2-5,TGTGCCAGCAGCTTAGGGACGGAGGGGGAGGAGACCCAGTACTTC,CASSLGTEGEETQYF
.,TRBV5-1,.,TRBJ1-1,TGCGCCAGCAGCATGGGGCAGGGGCCTGAAGCTTTCTTT,CASSMGQGPEAFF
.,TRBV28,once,TRBJ1-2,TGTGCCAGCAGTTTATATGGGGGGCTTATCTATGGCTACACCTTC,CASSLYGGLIYGYTF
.,TRBV19,.,TRBJ1-5,TGTGCCAGTAGTATGTCCCAGGGGAATCAGCCCCAGCATTTT,CASSMSQGNQPQHF
.,TRBV7-2,.,TRBJ2-2,TGTGCCAGCAGCTTGGGACTTTTAGGTGGGGAGCTGTTTTTT,CASSLGLLGGELFF
.,TRBV10-1,.,TRBJ2-3,TGCGCCAGCAGTGCCGGGGCCAGCACAGATACGCAGTATTTT,CASSAGASTDTQYF
TRBD1,TRBV7-9,.,TRBJ1-1,TGTGCCAGCATCCGGACAGGGTTTACTGAAGCTTTCTTT,CASIRTGFTEAFF
TRBD1,TRBV5-1,.,TRBJ1-3,TGCGCCAGCAGCTTGGCAGGGGGCTCTGGAAACACCATATATTTT,CASSLAGGSGNTIYF
TRBD1,TRBV2,.,TRBJ1-6,TGTGCCAGCAATGGACAGGGGTTTGGATCACCCCTCCACTTT,CASNGQGFGSPLHF
.,TRBV30,.,TRBJ2-2,TGTGCCTGGAGTCGGGCGCGGGAGCTGTTTTTT,CAWSRARELFF
TRBD1,TRBV6-6,.,TRBJ1-5,TGTGCCAGCAGGTCTCCAGGGGGTCAGCCCCAGCATTTT,CASRSPGGQPQHF
.,TRBV7-2,.,TRBJ1-1,TGTGCCAGCAGCGGCTCAGGGAAGAACACTGAAGCTTTCTTT,CASSGSGKNTEAFF
.,TRBV30,.,TRBJ1-5,TGTGCCTGGAGCGCGAATCGGGGGGCGAGCAATCAGCCCCAGCATTTT,CAWSANRGASNQPQHF
TRBD2,TRBV18,.,TRBJ2-5,TGTGCCAGCTCTCCCCGCAGGGCGGGGGGGCCTCAGGGAGAGACCCAGTACTTC,CASSPRRAGGPQGETQYF
.,TRBV19,.,TRBJ1-1,TGTGCCAGTAGTGCCGGGGTGAACACTGAAGCTTTCTTT,CASSAGVNTEAFF
.,TRBV9,.,TRBJ2-7,TGTGCCAGCAGCTTGGACAGTTCCCCCTCCTACGAGCAGTACTTC,CASSLDSSPSYEQYF
.,TRBV25-1,.,TRBJ1-6,TGTGCCAGCAGTGAACAGGAAACACGTTCACCCCTCCACTTT,CASSEQETRSPLHF
TRBD1,TRBV18,few,TRBJ2-7,TGTGCCAGCTCACCGGGACAGGGTAGCTACGAGCAGTACTTC,CASSPGQGSYEQYF
.,TRBV30,.,TRBJ2-7,TGTGCCTGGAGTGTAGTCGGTCCTCCCTACGAGCAGTACTTC,CAWSVVGPPYEQYF
.,TRBV2,.,TRBJ1-2,TGTGCCAGCAGTGGAGGCGGGGGGGCGTACGGCTACACCTTC,CASSGGGGAYGYTF
TRBD2,TRBV9,.,TRBJ2-1,TGTGCCAGCAGCGTCCTCTCCGGGACTAGCGATGAGCAGTTCTTC,CASSVLSGTSDEQFF
.,TRBV6-1,.,TRBJ2-2,TGTGCCAGCAGCCCTTGGGGAGGGGGAACCGGGGAGCTGTTTTTT,CASSPWGGGTGELFF
.,TRBV10-3,.,TRBJ2-7,TGTGCCATCAGTGGACGGACCTCAGCAGGCGACGAGCAGTACTTC,CAISGRTSAGDEQYF
TRBD1,TRBV5-1,few,TRBJ2-7,TGCGCCAGCAGGGGGACAGGGGAAATGAGTTACGAGCAGTACTTC,CASRGTGEMSYEQYF
.,TRBV7-2,.,TRBJ2-5,TGTGCCAGCACCTTGGGAGAGACCCAGTACTTC,CASTLGETQYF
.,TRBV7-2,.,TRBJ2-3,TGTGCCAGCAGCTTACAGCGAGGGGCAGATACGCAGTATTTT,CASSLQRGADTQYF
.,TRBV7-8,.,TRBJ1-2,TGTGCCAGCAGCGGGGGGCCTGTCTCTGGCTACACCTTC,CASSGGPVSGYTF
.,TRBV30,.,TRBJ2-7,TGTGCCTGGAGTTTCACTTCCTACGAGCAGTACTTC,CAWSFTSYEQYF
.,TRBV19,.,TRBJ1-2,TGTGCCAGTAGTACAGGGCTATCTAACTATGGCTACACCTTC,CASSTGLSNYGYTF
TRBD2,TRBV18,.,TRBJ2-5,TGTGCCAGCTCACCACCGGTGATAGCGGGAGCAGAGACCCAGTACTTC,CASSPPVIAGAETQYF
.,TRBV14,.,TRBJ1-2,TGTGCCAGCAGCCAATTTATGGGAGGTGTGGGCTACACCTTC,CASSQFMGGVGYTF